The 25 T cell receptor beta chains reported below all come from one sample, sequenced in a study of cytomegalovirus exposure and HLA in healthy donors. Use of 60 Vbeta and 13 Jbeta primers characterized the PCR. Sequenced by immunoSEQ multiplex PCR; TCRdb stores in-frame clones only, minus some. The profile covers 110,000 to 150,000 clones, with around 77% appearing a single time and roughly 1% taken by the ten largest. Input material: PBMCs. These receptors originate from a man aged 18 to 29 in good health and CMV-seronegative.

This clone was recorded only once. This chain uses TRBV9 with TRBJ2-3, with D possibly being TRBD1 (7 bases). From germline, CDR1 is SGDLS and CDR2 YYNGEE. The CDR3 spans 14 residues. V gave up 0 bases and J gave up 7 bases, with 12 bases separating them. In DNA, the CDR3 is TGTGCCAGCAGCGTAGTAGGAGGGGGCAATACGCAGTATTTT. The encoded protein is CASSVVGGGNTQYF.

This chain links TRBV7-9 with TRBJ1-6, with 11 positions matching TRBD1. The CDR3 is 15 amino acids. With 5 bases clipped from V and 9 bases from J, the junction kept 6 bases outside the gene matches. Per germline, CDR1 SEHNR and CDR2 FQNEAQ (reference sequence). The CDR3 region has the DNA TGTGCCAGCAGCGGGGGGACAGGGGGGGGTTCACCCCTCCACTTT. This gives the protein CASSGGTGGGSPLHF. The full variable domain, rest sourced from reference TRBV7-9 and TRBJ1-6, is DTGVSQNPRHKITKRGQNVTFRCDPISEHNRLYWYRQTLGQGPEFLTYFQNEAQLEKSRLLSDRFSAERPKGSFSTLEIQRTEQGDSAMYLCASSGGTGGGSPLHFGNGTRLTVT.

V gene TRBV11-2 combines with J gene TRBJ1-5; TRBD1 is a possible D gene (5 bases). The CDR3 length is 14 residues. Germline values: CDR1 SGHAT, CDR2 FQNNGV. The V end lost 3 bases, the J end lost 6 bases, and 12 bases lay between the germline ends. The CDR3 nucleotides are TGTGCCAGCAGCTTGGGAACAGGTCGTCAGCCCCAGCATTTT. This codes for CASSLGTGRQPQHF.

CDR3 sequence: CASSPGRADEQFF. The CDR3, as DNA: TGTGCCAGCAGTCCCGGGAGGGCCGATGAGCAGTTCTTC. This rearrangement joins TRBV28 to TRBJ2-1, with 8 bases fitting TRBD2. V lost 5 bases, J lost 8 bases, and 5 bases stayed unmatched. From germline, CDR1 is MDHEN and CDR2 SYDVKM. This CDR3 comprises 13 residues.

This clone has more than one count but fewer than ten. The chain employs TRBV7-8 and TRBJ2-3, with no clear D. The germline gives CDR1 SGHVS, CDR2 FQNEAQ. The V gene lost 4 bases and the J gene lost 4 bases, with 6 bases spanning the gap. The CDR3 contains 12 residues. CDR3 DNA sequence: TGTGCCAGCAGCTCAAACTCAGATACGCAGTATTTT. Translation gives CASSSNSDTQYF. Looking up the rest from reference TRBV7-8 and TRBJ2-3 gives the full variable domain: GAGVSQSPRYKVAKRGQDVALRCDPISGHVSLFWYQQALGQGPEFLTYFQNEAQLDKSGLPSDRFFAERPEGSVSTLKIQRTQQEDSAVYLCASSSNSDTQYFGPGTRLTVL.

This chain's CDR3 is CASSLVAGSGNTIYF. CDR3 DNA: TGTGCCAGCAGCTTAGTTGCCGGGTCTGGAAACACCATATATTTT. The chain recombines TRBV7-8 with TRBJ1-3; D is ambiguous. The V end lost 1 base, the J end lost 1 base, and 8 bases lay between the germline ends. The CDR3 contains 15 residues. The V gene's germline CDR1 is SGHVS and CDR2 FQNEAQ.

V and J are TRBV6-5 and TRBJ2-5; 9 bases map to TRBD1. The germline gives CDR1 MNHEY, CDR2 SVGAGI. The CDR3 totals 14 residues. V was clipped by 9 bases and J by 5 bases; unmatched bases: 10. The CDR3, as DNA: TGTGCCAGTTCCGGGACAGGGACTCGGGAGACCCAGTACTTC. Translating it yields CASSGTGTRETQYF.

This clone was seen only a few times. This rearrangement joins TRBV6-5 to TRBJ2-7, with 7 bases that match TRBD1. The CDR3 consists of 13 residues. V lost 4 bases to trimming and J lost 4 bases; unmatched junction nucleotides: 4. Germline V lookup: CDR1 MNHEY, CDR2 SVGAGI. The CDR3 protein is CASSFRQGYEQYF. The CDR3 region has the DNA TGTGCCAGCAGTTTCAGACAGGGATACGAGCAGTACTTC.

The CDR3 DNA reads as TGTGCCAGCAGCCCTCGACAGGCCGGGGAGCTGTTTTTT. Its protein is CASSPRQAGELFF. This chain joins TRBV11-3 and TRBJ2-2; a weak D match, TRBD1 (6 bases). This CDR3 has 13 residues. Germline-derived CDR1 and CDR2 are SGHNT and YENEEA. Trimming shortened V by 5 bases and J by 6 bases, and 10 bases separated the two germline ends.

This rearrangement joins TRBV7-2 to TRBJ1-1; D possibly corresponds to TRBD1 (6 bases). Trimming shortened V by 5 bases and J by 7 bases, and 14 bases separated the two germline ends. Germline CDR1 and CDR2: SGHTA and FQGNSA. The CDR3 sequence is 13 residues long. CDR3 sequence reads: CASSMTQGLEAFF. DNA of the CDR3: TGTGCCAGCAGCATGACACAGGGTCTTGAAGCTTTCTTT.

Here the CDR3 DNA reads TGTGCCAGCAGTGAATCCGAGGGGGCTCAGCCCCAGCATTTT. Amino acids: CASSESEGAQPQHF. The genes are TRBV6-1 and TRBJ1-5, with TRBD1 matching 7 bases. After removal of 2 bases from V and 6 bases from J, the junction contained 4 bases not matched to a gene. This CDR3 spans 14 amino acids. Germline values: CDR1 MNHNS, CDR2 SASEGT.

This chain uses TRBV4-2 with TRBJ2-7; D unresolved. The ends were cut back, 5 bases at V and 3 bases at J, with 5 bases in the middle. The germline gives CDR1 LGHNA, CDR2 YNFKEQ. The CDR3 is 11 amino acids. CDR3 sequence reads: CASSSRYEQYF. The CDR3 DNA reads TGTGCCAGCAGCTCCCGCTACGAGCAGTACTTC.

J is TRBJ2-7 and V is TRBV21-1; the table assigns TRBD1, which was not confirmed against the DNA. TRBV21-1 constitutes a pseudogene. The CDR3 sequence is 15 residues long. CDR3 sequence reads: CASSGGTGGIYEQYF. The CDR3 DNA sequence: TGTGCCAGCAGCGGGGGGACAGGGGGGATCTACGAGCAGTACTTC.

The chain uses TRBV19 and TRBJ2-2; D is undetermined. In germline, CDR1 is LNHDA, CDR2 SQIVND (reference sequence). V was clipped by 1 base and J by 1 base, with 7 bases between them. The CDR3 is 15 residues long. The CDR3 loop is CASSIASGNTGELFF. The CDR3 DNA reads TGTGCCAGTAGTATAGCCTCGGGGAACACCGGGGAGCTGTTTTTT.

The chain recombines TRBV2 with TRBJ2-2; TRBD1 agrees at 7 bases. The CDR3 is 14 residues long. Per the germline V gene, CDR1 is SNHLY and CDR2 is FYNNEI. After removal of 8 bases from V and 2 bases from J, the junction contained 5 bases not matched to a gene. CDR3 nucleotides: TGTGCCAGCGCCGACAGGGTCAACACCGGGGAGCTGTTTTTT. Its translation is CASADRVNTGELFF.

The rearrangement joins TRBV15 to TRBJ1-4; a weak D match, TRBD1 (5 bases). Trimming pared 5 bases from V and 4 bases from J, leaving 17 bases between. CDR3 length: 16 residues. Germline-derived CDR1 and CDR2 are LNHNV and YYDKDF (reference sequence). CDR3 region: CATSGGRRTNNEKLFF. The CDR3 DNA follows: TGTGCCACCAGCGGGGGGAGGCGAACCAATAATGAAAAACTGTTTTTT. The whole variable domain, filled in from reference TRBV15 and TRBJ1-4, reads DAMVIQNPRYQVTQFGKPVTLSCSQTLNHNVMYWYQQKSSQAPKLLFHYYDKDFNNEADTPDNFQSRRPNTSFCFLDIRSPGLGDTAMYLCATSGGRRTNNEKLFFGSGTQLSVL.

The V and J genes are TRBV6-6 and TRBJ2-7; D remains unclear. The CDR3 has 15 residues. The V and J ends lost 2 bases and 1 base respectively, with 12 bases between them. From germline, CDR1 is MNHNY and CDR2 SVGAGI (reference sequence). CDR3 coding DNA: TGTGCCAGCAGTTACGGTGGCGGCGCTTCCTACGAGCAGTACTTC. It encodes CASSYGGGASYEQYF.

V gene TRBV6-1 combines with J gene TRBJ1-6; D call uncertain. Between the trimmed V and J ends, which lost 5 bases and 5 bases, there was a span of 13 bases. CDR1 is MNHNS and CDR2 is SASEGT in the germline V gene. This CDR3 contains 15 residues. The CDR3 sequence is CASSSLEMNNSPLHF. CDR3 DNA: TGTGCCAGCAGTTCTTTGGAGATGAATAATTCACCCCTCCACTTT.

The V gene is TRBV27, the J gene TRBJ1-3, with D possibly matching TRBD1 (6 bases). Deletions cut 6 bases from V and 3 bases from J, with 12 bases between. CDR1 is MNHEY, CDR2 SMNVEV, per germline (reference sequence). This CDR3 is built from 14 residues. CDR3 sequence reads: CASSLTGSGNTIYF. CDR3 DNA: TGTGCCAGCAGCTTAACAGGGAGTGGAAACACCATATATTTT.

This clone was found once. V and J are TRBV5-4 and TRBJ2-7; D might be TRBD1 (6 bases). Trimming removed 0 bases from V and 6 bases from J, with 13 bases in between. Germline V CDR1 and CDR2: SGHNT, YYREEE (reference sequence). The CDR3 spans 14 residues. The CDR3 loop reads CASSLAQGQGEQYF. For the CDR3, the DNA is TGTGCCAGCAGCTTGGCGCAGGGGCAGGGCGAGCAGTACTTC.

The V call is TRBV11-3, the J call TRBJ2-5; TRBD1 matches 8 bases. Germline CDR1 and CDR2: SGHNT and YENEEA. The J segment lost 9 bases and the V segment lost 5 bases, leaving 8 bases of the junction unmatched. This CDR3 has 13 residues. The CDR3, as DNA: TGTGCCAGCAGCCCCGGACAGGGTCAGGCCCAGTACTTC. It translates to CASSPGQGQAQYF.

This chain uses TRBV2 with TRBJ2-1; TRBD2 matches 15 bases. Germline CDR1 is SNHLY and CDR2 is FYNNEI. Trimming took 5 bases from V and 7 from J; bases not matched to a gene: 12. CDR3 length: 18 amino acids. In DNA, the CDR3 is TGTGCCAGCAGTTTTTACCCTTGGACTAGCGGGGGGGGAAATGAGCAGTTCTTC. Translation gives CASSFYPWTSGGGNEQFF.

The V gene is TRBV4-3, the J gene TRBJ1-1, with TRBD1 as a possible D gene (5 bases). CDR3 size: 15 residues. Germline V gives CDR1 LGHNA, CDR2 YSLEER. With 1 base removed from V and 4 bases from J, the gap between germline ends came to 13 bases. In DNA form, the CDR3 reads TGCGCCAGCAGCCAAGTAGTTCTGGGGCCCACTGAAGCTTTCTTT. Translation gives CASSQVVLGPTEAFF.

The rearrangement uses TRBV5-1 and TRBJ1-1; D may be TRBD1 (6 bases). With 4 bases removed from V and 7 bases from J, the gap between germline ends came to 20 bases. Germline V gene lookup returns CDR1 SGHRS and CDR2 YFSETQ. The length of the CDR3 is 15 residues. The CDR3 loop reads CASSGGHGVIYEAFF. The CDR3 bases are TGCGCCAGCAGCGGGGGACACGGGGTTATTTATGAAGCTTTCTTT.

CDR3 DNA sequence: TGTGCCAGCAGTTACAGGGAGAAACTGTTTTTT. Encoded protein: CASSYREKLFF. The chain is built from TRBV6-6 and TRBJ1-4; D ambiguous. CDR1 MNHNY and CDR2 SVGAGI come from the germline V gene (reference sequence). The CDR3 length is 11 residues. V lost 2 bases and J lost 11, with 6 bases in between.